This T cell receptor beta chain was sequenced in a study of T-cell memory formation after mild COVID-19. Study-level results: Later expanders leaned toward CD4+, whereas clones contracting from day 15 to 85 were balanced CD4/CD8.

This clonotype was detected ten times or more. Its cognate antigen is unknown. This CDR3 is built from 15 residues. With V trimmed by 4 bases and J by 3 bases, 3 bases remained unmatched. In germline, CDR1 is MNHEY, CDR2 SMNVEV (reference sequence). A single record per CDR3 protein comes from TCRdb applying MiXCR to the 5' RACE reads. The table includes around 13,000 distinct CDR3 sequences, 12% detected once. This TCR derives from an adult woman who had mild COVID-19 (a few samples of this study predate the infection). Cell type and time point are not known. Sequenced: PBMCs or a T cell subset sorted from them (not recorded which). The chain has TRBV27 and TRBJ2-3, with TRBD2 matching over 11 bases. This CDR3 reads CASSSRLAGTDTQYF. As DNA, the CDR3 is TGTGCCAGCAGTTCCCGACTAGCGGGAACAGATACGCAGTATTTT.